A single sample is the source of the 27 T cell receptor beta chains below, sequenced in a study of T cell responses to AZD1222 COVID-19 vaccine. The assay was immunoSEQ multiplex PCR, and TCRdb's table has in-frame clones only and misses some. The repertoire holds tens of thousands of clones, with 90% as singletons. The specimen comprised peripheral blood, sampled 28 days after the second AZD1222 dose. Source of these receptors: an adult who received the AZD1222 COVID-19 vaccine.

The V gene is TRBV11-2, the J gene TRBJ1-4; 7 bases are shared with TRBD1. The V and J ends lost 6 bases and 10 bases, in that order; junction bases with no gene match: 8. In germline, CDR1 is SGHAT, CDR2 FQNNGV. CDR3 length equals 13 residues. In DNA form, the CDR3 reads TGTGCCAGCAGGGGCCAGGGGGATGGAAAACTGTTTTTT. Encoded protein: CASRGQGDGKLFF.

The J gene is TRBJ1-2, the V gene TRBV2, with a tentative D call TRBD1 (5 bases). There are 13 residues in the CDR3. CDR1 is SNHLY, CDR2 FYNNEI, per germline. Deletions cut 4 bases from V and 4 bases from J, with 10 bases between. CDR3 amino acids: CASSVSQGYGYTF. CDR3 coding DNA: TGTGCCAGCAGTGTCTCCCAGGGCTATGGCTACACCTTC.

The V and J genes are TRBV19 and TRBJ2-5, with a possible D match to TRBD1 (6 bases). The CDR3 has 17 amino acids. The germline V and J ends were trimmed by 1 base and 4 bases, with 19 bases remaining between them. The germline V gene has CDR1 LNHDA and CDR2 SQIVND (reference sequence). The CDR3 nucleotides read TGTGCCAGTAGTATAGTGTCGACAGGCTGGACCCCAGAGACCCAGTACTTC. Encoded protein: CASSIVSTGWTPETQYF.

This chain links TRBV4-1 with TRBJ2-5; no clear D. V gave up 2 bases and J gave up 5 bases, with 12 bases separating them. The CDR3 has 14 residues. Looked up from germline, CDR1 is MGHRA and CDR2 is YSYEKL. The chain's CDR3 is CASSQMQTGETQYF. DNA for the CDR3: TGCGCCAGCAGCCAAATGCAAACTGGGGAGACCCAGTACTTC.

J is TRBJ1-3 and V is TRBV18; no firm D call. The CDR3 runs 15 residues. Trimming left V 3 bases short and J 2 bases short, with 11 bases between. Germline V lookup: CDR1 KGHSH, CDR2 LQKENI. The CDR3 is CASSPTKSTGNTIYF. The DNA of the CDR3 is TGTGCCAGCTCACCGACGAAGTCCACTGGAAACACCATATATTTT.

The chain employs TRBV7-8 and TRBJ2-2; no clear D gene. This CDR3 comprises 16 residues. Looked up from germline, CDR1 is SGHVS and CDR2 is FQNEAQ. Trimming stripped 8 bases from V and 6 bases from J, with 22 bases between. This CDR3 is CASGVRVGSVPGELFF. CDR3 nucleotide sequence: TGTGCCAGCGGAGTACGAGTCGGGTCGGTCCCCGGGGAGCTGTTTTTT.

The rearrangement uses TRBV3-1 (or the pseudogene TRBV3-2) and TRBJ1-2; TRBD1 agrees at 7 bases. Germline V gene lookup returns CDR1 LGHDT and CDR2 YNNKEL (reference sequence). The ends lost 2 bases at V and 7 bases at J; junction bases unmatched: 7. The CDR3 contains 14 residues. The CDR3: CASSQRGQDRGYTF. Written as DNA, the CDR3 is TGTGCCAGCAGCCAAAGAGGACAGGATCGTGGCTACACCTTC.

The chain has TRBV6-5 and TRBJ1-6, with 7 nucleotides matching TRBD1. Losses at the gene ends were 10 bases for V and 7 bases for J; bases not matched to a gene: 10. The CDR3 sequence is 14 residues long. CDR1 and CDR2 (germline): MNHEY, SVGAGI. The CDR3 coding sequence is TGTGCCACGCAGGGGGGGGAAAGAAATTCACCCCTCCACTTT. Its translation: CATQGGERNSPLHF.

This rearrangement joins TRBV19 to TRBJ1-2, with 9 bases identical to TRBD1. CDR1 LNHDA and CDR2 SQIVND come from the germline V gene (reference sequence). Germline trimming cut 7 bases from V and 6 bases from J; bases unmatched to any gene: 9. The CDR3 has 14 residues. CDR3 DNA sequence: TGTGCCAGTAAGAGGACAGGGGTAATGGATGGCTACACCTTC. This sequence encodes CASKRTGVMDGYTF.

The chain links TRBV2 to TRBJ2-5; the D gene could be TRBD1 or TRBD2 (5 bases each). Per germline, CDR1 SNHLY and CDR2 FYNNEI. Trimming left V 5 bases short and J 5 bases short, with 12 bases between. The CDR3 consists of 13 residues. CDR3 region: CASSRDLEETQYF. CDR3 in DNA: TGTGCCAGCAGTAGGGACCTGGAGGAGACCCAGTACTTC.

The chain employs TRBV3-1 (or the pseudogene TRBV3-2) and TRBJ1-6; 8 positions match TRBD1. Per the germline V gene, CDR1 is LGHDT and CDR2 is YNNKEL (reference sequence). The CDR3 is 16 amino acids. The V gene end was trimmed by 1 base and the J gene end by 7 bases; junction bases not matched to a gene: 6. The CDR3 spells CASSQVQGARNSPLHF. The CDR3 nucleotides are TGTGCCAGCAGCCAAGTTCAGGGGGCGCGGAATTCACCCCTCCACTTT.

The chain employs TRBV7-6 and TRBJ1-2; TRBD1 aligns across 9 bases. Germline V gene sequence: CDR1 SGHVS, CDR2 FNYEAQ. The V gene end was trimmed by 6 bases and the J gene end by 6 bases; junction bases not matched to a gene: 14. The CDR3 loop spans 16 amino acids. Here the CDR3 reads CASRYRDRERVDGYTF. CDR3 bases: TGTGCCAGCAGATATCGGGACAGGGAGCGGGTAGATGGCTACACCTTC.

The chain recombines TRBV27 with TRBJ1-6, with TRBD1 identical over 7 bases. V gave up 2 bases and J gave up 6 bases; unmatched junction bases: 4. The CDR3 runs 15 residues. Germline CDR1 reads MNHEY; CDR2 reads SMNVEV (reference sequence). The DNA for the CDR3 is TGTGCCAGCAGTTTACCCCGACAGGGTAATTCACCCCTCCACTTT. It codes for CASSLPRQGNSPLHF.

The V call is TRBV19, the J call TRBJ1-5; D remains unclear. The germline V and J ends were trimmed by 1 base and 4 bases, with 11 bases remaining between them. The CDR3 loop spans 15 amino acids. CDR1 and CDR2 from the germline V gene are LNHDA and SQIVND (reference sequence). The CDR3: CASSIVWSINQPQHF. As DNA, the CDR3 is TGTGCCAGTAGTATAGTCTGGTCCATAAATCAGCCCCAGCATTTT.

V gene TRBV30 combines with J gene TRBJ1-1, with D tentatively TRBD1 (5 bases). V gave up 7 bases and J gave up 5 bases, with 11 bases separating them. CDR3 length equals 11 residues. Germline CDR1 GTSNPN, CDR2 SVGIG (reference sequence). CDR3 sequence reads: CASAGGTEAFF. CDR3 nucleotide sequence: TGTGCCTCCGCCGGGGGGACTGAAGCTTTCTTT.

This clone was counted a single time. The rearrangement links TRBV11-2 to TRBJ2-5, with 10 bases lining up with TRBD2. CDR1 is SGHAT, CDR2 FQNNGV, per germline. This CDR3 region has 16 residues. The V gene end was trimmed by 1 base and the J gene end by 2 bases; junction bases not matched to a gene: 4. The CDR3 is CASSLGSGGHQETQYF. DNA for the CDR3: TGTGCCAGCAGCTTAGGTAGCGGGGGGCATCAAGAGACCCAGTACTTC.

The chain is built from TRBV7-9 and TRBJ1-2; D not certain. The CDR3 is 11 amino acids. V was pared by 2 bases and J by 7 bases, with 5 bases between. Per germline, CDR1 SEHNR and CDR2 FQNEAQ (reference sequence). The CDR3 DNA reads TGTGCCAGCAGCTTACTCCTTGGCTACACCTTC. Translating it yields CASSLLLGYTF.

This chain uses TRBV29-1 with TRBJ1-2; TRBD1 matches at 8 bases. The V and J ends lost 6 bases and 3 bases, in that order; junction bases with no gene match: 6. This CDR3 region has 13 residues. Per germline, CDR1 SQVTM and CDR2 ANQGSEA. CDR3 in amino acids: CSVVDRVDYGYTF. The CDR3 nucleotides read TGCAGCGTCGTGGACAGGGTGGACTATGGCTACACCTTC.

The V gene is TRBV24-1, the J gene TRBJ2-1; no firm D call. Germline values: CDR1 KGHDR, CDR2 SFDVKD. V was pared by 3 bases and J by 12 bases, with 14 bases between. The CDR3 sequence is 13 residues long. The DNA for the CDR3 is TGTGCCACCAGTGATGGTCTACGGCAGGTGCAGTTCTTC. This sequence encodes CATSDGLRQVQFF.

About this clone itself: Other DNA variants within this sample encode the same CDR3. This sequence joins TRBV7-9 and TRBJ2-5, with TRBD2 as a possible D gene (5 bases). Trimming cost V 5 bases and J 4 bases, with 20 bases left between them. The germline V gene has CDR1 SEHNR and CDR2 FQNEAQ (reference sequence). The CDR3 sequence is 16 residues long. CDR3 nucleotides: TGTGCCAGCAGCCCCACCCGGTCCCTTGGAGGAGAGACCCAGTACTTC. Encoded protein: CASSPTRSLGGETQYF. The complete variable domain, with remaining parts taken from reference TRBV7-9 and TRBJ2-5, reads DTGVSQNPRHKITKRGQNVTFRCDPISEHNRLYWYRQTLGQGPEFLTYFQNEAQLEKSRLLSDRFSAERPKGSFSTLEIQRTEQGDSAMYLCASSPTRSLGGETQYFGPGTRLLVL.

The rearrangement uses TRBV6-5 and TRBJ1-1; D unresolved. V lost 6 bases and J 7 bases, leaving 12 bases between the germline ends. CDR1 MNHEY and CDR2 SVGAGI come from the germline V gene. The CDR3 sequence is 12 residues long. The CDR3 DNA follows: TGTGCCAGCAGGACCCTGGGGATTGAAGCTTTCTTT. Its translation: CASRTLGIEAFF.

J is TRBJ1-2 and V is TRBV19; perhaps TRBD1 as D (5 bases). Germline CDR1 and CDR2: LNHDA and SQIVND (reference sequence). The CDR3 covers 17 residues. Trimming took 4 bases from V and 3 from J, leaving 21 bases between them. CDR3 region: CASSSGARIDKDYGYTF. CDR3 nucleotides: TGTGCCAGTAGTAGCGGGGCGCGGATTGATAAGGACTATGGCTACACCTTC.

The rearrangement joins TRBV19 to TRBJ2-3, with 7 bases lining up with TRBD2. The CDR3 loop spans 16 amino acids. With 5 bases clipped from V and 1 base from J, the junction kept 9 bases outside the gene matches. Germline assignment: CDR1 LNHDA and CDR2 SQIVND (reference sequence). The DNA for the CDR3 is TGTGCCAGTAGTCCCCAGCGGAGCGGGGGCACAGATACGCAGTATTTT. It codes for CASSPQRSGGTDTQYF.

This chain connects TRBV6-2 or TRBV6-3 to TRBJ1-1, with D tentatively TRBD1 (6 bases). Germline V gene data show CDR1 as MNHEY and CDR2 as SVGEGT. The V gene lost 6 bases and the J gene lost 1 base, with 9 bases spanning the gap. The CDR3 has 13 residues. This CDR3 reads CASSETGNTEAFF. DNA for the CDR3: TGTGCCAGCAGCGAGACAGGGAACACTGAAGCTTTCTTT.

V and J are TRBV4-2 and TRBJ2-2; D not certain. V was cut by 0 bases and J by 3 bases, with 8 bases left in between. The germline gives CDR1 LGHNA, CDR2 YNFKEQ. The CDR3 consists of 15 residues. For the CDR3, the DNA is TGTGCCAGCAGCCAAGATCAGATCTACACCGGGGAGCTGTTTTTT. Encoded protein: CASSQDQIYTGELFF.

The chain has TRBV5-1 and TRBJ2-5, with 14 bases identical to TRBD2. The CDR3 sequence is 17 residues long. V shed 2 bases, J shed 4 bases, and the junction held 7 bases outside the gene matches. CDR1 and CDR2 (germline): SGHRS, YFSETQ. CDR3 nucleotides: TGCGCCAGCAGCTTCCTAGGACTAGCGGGGGGAGGAGAGACCCAGTACTTC. Translated: CASSFLGLAGGGETQYF. The full variable domain, with the rest looked up from reference TRBV5-1 and TRBJ2-5, is KAGVTQTPRYLIKTRGQQVTLSCSPISGHRSVSWYQQTPGQGLQFLFEYFSETQRNKGNFPGRFSGRQFSNSRSEMNVSTLELGDSALYLCASSFLGLAGGGETQYFGPGTRLLVL.

The V call is TRBV12-3 or TRBV12-4, the J call TRBJ2-5; a weak D match, TRBD2 (5 bases). This CDR3 comprises 13 residues. V was cut by 8 bases and J by 1 base, with 11 bases left in between. Written as DNA, the CDR3 is TGTGCCAGCCCCCTCGGGGTCCAAGAGACCCAGTACTTC. This encodes CASPLGVQETQYF.